These T cell receptor beta chains were read from a single sample in a study of cytomegalovirus exposure and HLA in healthy donors. Produced via immunoSEQ multiplex PCR; TCRdb's table is partial and in-frame only. The data hold under 300,000 clones, with just over 85% observed a single time. The sample taken for sequencing was PBMCs. The receptors originated from a man in his forties in good health and CMV-seropositive. The CDR3 runs from the conserved cysteine through the conserved F or W. The order of the fields is clone size, D gene, V gene, CDR3 protein. The D gene is left open where the match is weak. Rows may omit the clone size; those that give it use once, few, many or a size class.

size: NA
D: NA
V: TRBV7-3
CDR3: CASRWRSLNEQYF

size: once
D: TRBD2
V: TRBV5-4
CDR3: CASSLGRGWSYEQYF

size: NA
D: NA
V: TRBV7-9
CDR3: CASSADTGSEQYF

size: NA
D: NA
V: TRBV5-1
CDR3: CASSLESEGNTEAFF

size: once
D: NA
V: TRBV2
CDR3: CASSGGYTDTQYF

size: once
D: TRBD1
V: TRBV28
CDR3: CASGWPTGTGNTEAFF

size: NA
D: TRBD2
V: TRBV18
CDR3: CASSPRGAGEYNEQFF

size: NA
D: TRBD2
V: TRBV28
CDR3: CASRMAGGVYNEQFF

size: NA
D: NA
V: TRBV9
CDR3: CASSARSGAGNTEAFF

size: NA
D: NA
V: TRBV5-5
CDR3: CASSLGGYVRETEAFF

size: NA
D: TRBD1
V: TRBV27
CDR3: CASSSHRGHSYGYTF

size: NA
D: TRBD1
V: TRBV27
CDR3: CASRGTGRSYEQYF

size: few
D: TRBD2
V: TRBV5-6
CDR3: CASSDQLAEILYSTDTQYF

size: NA
D: NA
V: TRBV6-1
CDR3: CASSEAGHTFYGYTF

size: NA
D: TRBD2
V: TRBV28
CDR3: CASTVAGGTGELFF

size: once
D: TRBD1
V: TRBV28
CDR3: CASRTGVQSEKLFF

size: NA
D: NA
V: TRBV10-2
CDR3: CASSESGSAQPQHF

size: NA
D: NA
V: TRBV28
CDR3: CASRPGHPGGNQPQHF

size: NA
D: NA
V: TRBV11-2
CDR3: CASSPMAAGVNEQYF

size: NA
D: NA
V: TRBV5-4
CDR3: CASSFIGSYEQYF

size: NA
D: TRBD1
V: TRBV27
CDR3: CASSLAGGEQYF

size: NA
D: TRBD2
V: TRBV28
CDR3: CASSPAGTSGRDEQYF

size: NA
D: NA
V: TRBV27
CDR3: CASSLSGNYYEQYF

size: NA
D: NA
V: TRBV27
CDR3: CASTDDWDNEQFF

size: NA
D: TRBD1
V: TRBV29-1
CDR3: CSVAPGQHSYEQYF

size: NA
D: NA
V: TRBV4-3
CDR3: CASSQPPPGSGNTIYF